What follows is one T cell receptor beta chain and its context. Its antigen is still unknown. This sample was included in a study of cytomegalovirus exposure and HLA in healthy donors. Findings of the study overall: Later, an analysis found that common viral pathogens appeared to be linked with several of the most significant clusters. It was reported that TCR beta sequences correctly inferred the HLA-A and HLA-B alleles for most subjects. Confirmation was obtained in vitro that three CMV-associated chains are specific for CMV antigens.

Both 60 Vbeta primers and 13 Jbeta primers went into the PCR. The repertoire was sequenced with immunoSEQ multiplex PCR; TCRdb's copy has only in-frame clones and lacks some. The sample has some 180,000 clones; approximately 85% are singletons. This CDR3 is 17 amino acids long. With 1 base removed from V and 2 bases from J, the gap between germline ends came to 15 bases. Per the germline V gene, CDR1 is SGHAT and CDR2 is FQNNGV. The sequence was obtained from a woman aged 50 to 60 in good health and CMV-seronegative. The chain carries TRBV11-2 and TRBJ1-5; D possibly corresponds to TRBD1 (6 bases). The material sequenced was PBMCs. CDR3 in amino acids: CASSLGLGAFGNQPQHF. DNA of the CDR3: TGTGCCAGCAGCTTAGGATTGGGGGCTTTTGGCAATCAGCCCCAGCATTTT.